The clone carrying this T cell receptor beta chain has more than one count but fewer than ten. Its target is not known. This sample was taken from a study of follicular helper T cells after annual influenza vaccination. Study at large: For some subjects, blood spans the 2013-2014, 2014-2015 and 2015-2016 annual vaccinations. Study observations and caveats: Day 7 ICOS+CD38+ clones were most often found later in ICOS-CD38- cTfh cells. Each annual vaccination recalled recurring oligoclonal ICOS+CD38+ cTfh clonotypes.

Time point given: 2013-2014 season, 7 days after vaccination. Donors were community-dwelling with no influenza vaccine in the prior 6 months. Germline CDR1 SGDLS, CDR2 YYNGEE. Trimming pared 3 bases from V and 8 bases from J, leaving 14 bases between. The CDR3 is 13 residues long. The repertoire was sequenced with immunoSEQ multiplex PCR; TCRdb's copy has only in-frame clones and lacks some. This table holds about 9,900 clones, roughly 80% found once. The source material was CXCR5- memory CD4+ T cells sorted from blood, sampled 7 days after influenza vaccination. The clonotype comes from an adult who received the influenza vaccine. The V call is TRBV9, the J call TRBJ1-2; possible D gene TRBD1, 5 bases. The DNA for the CDR3 is TGTGCCAGCAGCGCAGGGCCCTCAAAGGGCTACACCTTC. Translation gives CASSAGPSKGYTF.